Presented here are 13 T cell receptor beta chains from one specimen sequenced in a study of long-term antiretroviral therapy in people with HIV. The assay used was immunoSEQ (version v3.0), run at survey level. Libraries were prepared by immunoSEQ multiplex PCR; TCRdb keeps only in-frame clonotypes and omits some of them. The sample lists about 22,000 clones, 85% occurring once. Material: unsorted PBMCs, obtained 1.6 years after starting antiretroviral therapy. The receptors derive from a man aged 35-49 years with HIV.

This chain uses TRBV11-3 with TRBJ1-2; unclear D gene. Germline CDR1 and CDR2: SGHNT and YENEEA. The V end was cut by 1 base, the J end by 8 bases, with 20 bases between. CDR3 length equals 16 residues. The DNA for the CDR3 is TGTGCCAGCAGCTTAGGTCCAGGCTTAGATCCACGAGGCTACACCTTC. Encoded protein: CASSLGPGLDPRGYTF.

The chain joins TRBV6-1 to TRBJ2-3; D is undetermined. Deletions cut 4 bases from V and 0 bases from J, with 8 bases between. Germline V gene sequence: CDR1 MNHNS, CDR2 SASEGT. This CDR3 spans 14 amino acids. The CDR3 DNA sequence: TGTGCCAGCAGTGTCGACTCTAGCACAGATACGCAGTATTTT. This gives the protein CASSVDSSTDTQYF.

The chain joins TRBV5-6 to TRBJ1-1; tentatively, D is TRBD1 (6 bases). Trimming removed 1 base from V and 2 bases from J, with 9 bases in between. Germline CDR1 is SGHDT and CDR2 is YYEEEE. This CDR3 is 14 amino acids long. This chain's CDR3 is CASSLQGPNTEAFF. The CDR3 DNA follows: TGTGCCAGCAGCTTGCAGGGGCCTAACACTGAAGCTTTCTTT.

The chain recombines TRBV6-1 with TRBJ2-2, with a possible D match to TRBD1 (6 bases). The CDR3 has 13 amino acids. Germline CDR1 and CDR2: MNHNS and SASEGT. V was trimmed by 6 bases and J by 7 bases, leaving 12 bases between them. CDR3 sequence reads: CASSVQGHGELFF. For the CDR3, the DNA is TGTGCCAGCAGCGTGCAGGGGCACGGGGAGCTGTTTTTT.

The V and J genes are TRBV9 and TRBJ1-1; 10 nucleotides align to TRBD1. Germline V gives CDR1 SGDLS, CDR2 YYNGEE. V lost 0 bases, J lost 1 base, and 3 bases stayed unmatched. The CDR3 length is 16 residues. The CDR3 loop is CASSVGQGARNTEAFF. As DNA, the CDR3 is TGTGCCAGCAGCGTAGGACAGGGGGCGAGGAACACTGAAGCTTTCTTT.

The rearrangement uses TRBV19 and TRBJ1-3; D is possibly TRBD1 (6 bases). This CDR3 comprises 17 residues. V was pared by 6 bases and J by 0 bases, with 18 bases between. CDR1 is LNHDA, CDR2 SQIVND, per germline (reference sequence). The CDR3 bases are TGTGCCAGTAGCCCCCTTGGACAGTCTTTCTCTGGAAACACCATATATTTT. Translating it yields CASSPLGQSFSGNTIYF.

The V call is TRBV30, the J call TRBJ1-3; D is unresolved. Trimming stripped 1 base from V and 3 bases from J, with 7 bases between. CDR1 GTSNPN and CDR2 SVGIG come from the germline V gene (reference sequence). The length of the CDR3 is 13 residues. The DNA for the CDR3 is TGTGCCTGGAGTGCGGGGTATGGAAACACCATATATTTT. Encoded protein: CAWSAGYGNTIYF. Full variable domain (missing parts from reference TRBV30 and TRBJ1-3): SQTIHQWPATLVQPVGSPLSLECTVEGTSNPNLYWYRQAAGRGLQLLFYSVGIGQISSEVPQNLSASRPQDRQFILSSKKLLLSDSGFYLCAWSAGYGNTIYFGEGSWLTVV.

The sample holds a few counts of this clone. The gene calls are TRBV11-2 and TRBJ2-7, with a weak D call TRBD2 (6 bases). Deletions cut 6 bases from V and 2 bases from J, with 17 bases between. Germline V CDR1 and CDR2: SGHAT, FQNNGV. The CDR3 totals 15 residues. The CDR3 reads CASSYPGLGTYEQYF. The CDR3 DNA reads as TGTGCCAGCAGTTATCCGGGACTGGGAACCTACGAGCAGTACTTC. Full variable domain (remainder filled in from reference TRBV11-2 and TRBJ2-7): EAGVAQSPRYKIIEKRQSVAFWCNPISGHATLYWYQQILGQGPKLLIQFQNNGVVDDSQLPKDRFSAERLKGVDSTLKIQPAKLEDSAVYLCASSYPGLGTYEQYFGPGTRLTVT.

V gene TRBV11-2 combines with J gene TRBJ2-7; the D gene is possibly TRBD1 (5 bases). CDR3 size: 14 residues. Germline V gene data show CDR1 as SGHAT and CDR2 as FQNNGV. The V end lost 1 base, the J end lost 2 bases, and 9 bases lay between the germline ends. The CDR3 region has the DNA TGTGCCAGCAGCTTAGGCAGGGCCGCCTACGAGCAGTACTTC. It is translated as CASSLGRAAYEQYF.

This chain's CDR3 is CASSLSGYSNQPQHF. CDR3 coding DNA: TGTGCCAGCAGTTTATCGGGATATAGCAATCAGCCCCAGCATTTT. The gene calls are TRBV28 and TRBJ1-5; D is unclear. The length of the CDR3 is 15 residues. Germline lookup yields CDR1 MDHEN and CDR2 SYDVKM. The V gene lost 1 base and the J gene lost 0 bases, with 7 bases spanning the gap.

The J gene is TRBJ1-1, the V gene TRBV4-2; D is perhaps TRBD1 (6 bases). The CDR3 contains 15 residues. Per the germline V gene, CDR1 is LGHNA and CDR2 is YNFKEQ. V was pared by 5 bases and J by 1 base, with 14 bases between. CDR3 DNA: TGTGCCAGCAGCTCCTCCCCGACAGGGAACACTGAAGCTTTCTTT. It encodes CASSSSPTGNTEAFF.

The genes are TRBV6-1 and TRBJ2-5; 8 bases line up with TRBD1. In germline, CDR1 is MNHNS, CDR2 SASEGT. The ends lost 0 bases at V and 1 base at J; junction bases unmatched: 10. This CDR3 spans 18 amino acids. CDR3 bases: TGTGCCAGCAGTGAAGCGCCTTCCCCGACAGGGGTCCAAGAGACCCAGTACTTC. Its protein is CASSEAPSPTGVQETQYF.

The V and J genes are TRBV10-1 and TRBJ2-7; TRBD2 is a possible D gene (6 bases). This CDR3 spans 14 amino acids. CDR1 is WNHNN and CDR2 is SYGVQD in the germline V gene (reference sequence). Trimming stripped 5 bases from V and 6 bases from J, with 17 bases between. CDR3 DNA sequence: TGCGCCAGCAGTTTACTAGCCGCCGGGGGCGAGCAGTACTTC. As protein: CASSLLAAGGEQYF.